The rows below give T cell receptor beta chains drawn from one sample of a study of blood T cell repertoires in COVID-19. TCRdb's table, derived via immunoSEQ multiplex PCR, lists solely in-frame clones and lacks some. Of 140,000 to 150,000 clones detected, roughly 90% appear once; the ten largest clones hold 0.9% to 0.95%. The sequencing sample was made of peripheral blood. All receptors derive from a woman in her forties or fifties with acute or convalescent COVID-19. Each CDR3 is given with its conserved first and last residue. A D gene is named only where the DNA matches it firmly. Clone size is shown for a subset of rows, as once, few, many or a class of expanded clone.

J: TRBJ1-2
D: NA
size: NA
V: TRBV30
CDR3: CAWSVDGNYGYTF
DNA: TGTGCCTGGAGTGTAGACGGGAACTATGGCTACACCTTC

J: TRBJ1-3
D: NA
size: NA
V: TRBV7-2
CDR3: CASSSGGAQGNTIYF
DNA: TGTGCCAGCAGCTCCGGGGGGGCGCAAGGAAACACCATATATTTT

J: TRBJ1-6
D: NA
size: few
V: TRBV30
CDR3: CAWSSGGDNSPLHF
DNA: TGTGCCTGGAGTTCTGGGGGCGATAATTCACCCCTCCACTTT

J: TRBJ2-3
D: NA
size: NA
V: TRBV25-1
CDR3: CASSGNFQANTDTQYF
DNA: TGTGCCAGCAGTGGTAATTTTCAGGCCAACACAGATACGCAGTATTTT

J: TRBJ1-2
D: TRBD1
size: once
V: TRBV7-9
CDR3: CASSRTGLDPGYTF
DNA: TGTGCCAGCAGCCGGACAGGATTGGACCCAGGCTACACCTTC

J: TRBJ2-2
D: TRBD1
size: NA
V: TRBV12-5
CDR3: CASGPIDRGDTGELFF
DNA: TGTGCTAGTGGTCCCATAGACAGGGGGGACACCGGGGAGCTGTTTTTT

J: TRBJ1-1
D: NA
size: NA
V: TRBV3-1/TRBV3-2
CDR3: CAGSQEGGHATEAFF
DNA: TGTGCCGGCAGCCAAGAAGGTGGGCATGCGACTGAAGCTTTCTTT

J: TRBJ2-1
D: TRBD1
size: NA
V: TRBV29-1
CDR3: CSCDPWDRVENEQFF
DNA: TGCAGCTGCGACCCGTGGGACAGGGTAGAAAATGAGCAGTTCTTC

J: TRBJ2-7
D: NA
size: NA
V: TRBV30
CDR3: CAWSVAGTYEQYF
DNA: TGTGCCTGGAGTGTGGCAGGGACCTACGAGCAGTACTTC

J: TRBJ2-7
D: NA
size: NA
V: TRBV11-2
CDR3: CASSPRDGPYEQYF
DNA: TGTGCCAGCAGCCCGCGGGACGGCCCCTACGAGCAGTACTTC

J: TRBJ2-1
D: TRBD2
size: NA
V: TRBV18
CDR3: CASSPGSGGHNEQFF
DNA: TGTGCCAGCTCACCAGGTTCGGGAGGCCACAATGAGCAGTTCTTC

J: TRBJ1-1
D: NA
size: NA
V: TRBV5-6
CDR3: CASSSSGFRLSNTEAFF
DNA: TGTGCCAGCAGCTCCTCCGGGTTTAGGCTGTCCAACACTGAAGCTTTCTTT

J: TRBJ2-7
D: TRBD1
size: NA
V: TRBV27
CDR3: CASSPPRQGRSYEQYF
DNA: TGTGCCAGCAGTCCACCTAGACAGGGGCGTTCCTACGAGCAGTACTTC

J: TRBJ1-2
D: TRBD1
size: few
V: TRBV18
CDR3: CASSLGQGNVIQNYGYTF
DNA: TGTGCCAGCTCACTGGGACAGGGTAACGTGATCCAAAACTATGGCTACACCTTC

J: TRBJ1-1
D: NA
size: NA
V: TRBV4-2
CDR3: CASSQDKPGWFLNTEAFF
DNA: TGTGCCAGCAGCCAAGATAAGCCAGGGTGGTTTCTAAACACTGAAGCTTTCTTT

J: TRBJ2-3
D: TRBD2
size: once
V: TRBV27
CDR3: CASSLSSGGSTDTQYF
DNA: TGTGCCAGCAGTTTGTCTAGCGGGGGTAGCACAGATACGCAGTATTTT

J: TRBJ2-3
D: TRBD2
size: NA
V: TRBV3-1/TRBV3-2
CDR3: CASSHQRGSTDTQYF
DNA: TGTGCCAGCAGCCACCAGCGGGGGAGCACAGATACGCAGTATTTT

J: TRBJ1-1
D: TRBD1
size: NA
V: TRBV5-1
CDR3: CASSPGRDSEAFF
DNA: TGCGCCAGCAGCCCCGGGCGGGACAGTGAAGCTTTCTTT

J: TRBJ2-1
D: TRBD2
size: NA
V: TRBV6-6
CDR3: CASSYRGLAGGNEQFF
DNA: TGTGCCAGCAGTTACAGAGGGCTAGCGGGAGGAAATGAGCAGTTCTTC

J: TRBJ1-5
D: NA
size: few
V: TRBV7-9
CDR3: CASSSQGGSNQPQHF
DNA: TGTGCCAGCAGCTCACAGGGAGGGAGCAATCAGCCCCAGCATTTT

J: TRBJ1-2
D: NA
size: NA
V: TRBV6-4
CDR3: CASSESGRASGGYTF
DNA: TGTGCCAGCAGTGAAAGTGGCAGGGCTTCAGGTGGCTACACCTTC

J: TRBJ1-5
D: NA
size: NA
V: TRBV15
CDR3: CATSREVGINSGNQPQHF
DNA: TGTGCCACCAGCAGAGAGGTGGGAATAAATAGCGGCAATCAGCCCCAGCATTTT

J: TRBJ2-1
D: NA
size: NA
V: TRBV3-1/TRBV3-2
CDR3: CAISTGVGNEQFF
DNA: TGTGCCATCTCGACAGGCGTGGGAAATGAGCAGTTCTTC

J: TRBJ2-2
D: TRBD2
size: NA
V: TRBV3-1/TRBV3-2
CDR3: CASSHRSGPTNTGELFF
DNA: TGTGCCAGCAGCCACCGTAGCGGGCCGACGAACACCGGGGAGCTGTTTTTT

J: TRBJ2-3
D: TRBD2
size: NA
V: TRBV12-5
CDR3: CASGSPLTGGSTSTDTQYF
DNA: TGTGCTAGTGGTTCCCCCTTGACGGGGGGGAGCACTAGCACAGATACGCAGTATTTT

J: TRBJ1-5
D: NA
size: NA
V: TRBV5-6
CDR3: CASSLGSGSNQPQHF
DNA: TGTGCCAGCAGCTTGGGGTCGGGAAGCAATCAGCCCCAGCATTTT

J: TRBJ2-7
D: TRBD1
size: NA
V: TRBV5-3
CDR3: CARSPWGTVFEQYF
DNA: TGTGCCAGAAGCCCGTGGGGGACAGTTTTCGAGCAGTACTTC

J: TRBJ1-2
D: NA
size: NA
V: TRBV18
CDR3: CASSSGVRGYTF
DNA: TGTGCCAGCTCATCCGGGGTAAGGGGCTACACCTTC

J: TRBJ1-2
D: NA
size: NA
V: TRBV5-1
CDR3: CASSLDTGNYGYTF
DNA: TGCGCCAGCAGCTTGGACACAGGGAATTATGGCTACACCTTC

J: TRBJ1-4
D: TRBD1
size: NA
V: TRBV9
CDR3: CASSPGTGAPAGEKLFF
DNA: TGTGCCAGCAGCCCCGGGACAGGGGCCCCGGCAGGAGAAAAACTGTTTTTT

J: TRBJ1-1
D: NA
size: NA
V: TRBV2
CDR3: CASKEGLMNTEAFF
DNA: TGTGCCAGCAAGGAGGGTCTCATGAACACTGAAGCTTTCTTT

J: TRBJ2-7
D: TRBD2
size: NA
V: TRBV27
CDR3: CASSGLAGGSGSYEQYF
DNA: TGTGCCAGCAGCGGACTAGCGGGAGGTTCTGGCTCCTACGAGCAGTACTTC

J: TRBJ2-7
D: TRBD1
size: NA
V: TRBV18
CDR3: CASSAGQVDYEQYF
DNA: TGTGCCAGCTCAGCGGGACAGGTAGACTACGAGCAGTACTTC